One sample yielded the 24 T cell receptor beta chains listed below, sequenced in a study of T-cell memory formation after mild COVID-19. Using its own MiXCR run on the 5' RACE reads, TCRdb lists one record per CDR3 protein. The table lists 49,000 or so distinct CDR3 sequences, around 7% of them singletons. Input material: PBMCs or a T cell subset sorted from them (not recorded which). These receptors came from a man aged 18 to 30 who had mild COVID-19 (a few samples of this study predate the infection). Cell type and time point are not known.

Only a few counts were recorded for this clonotype. V usage is TRBV6-5 and J usage is TRBJ1-5; the D gene is possibly TRBD1 (5 bases). The germline CDR1 and CDR2 sequences are MNHEY and SVGAGI. The germline V and J ends were trimmed by 0 bases and 4 bases, with 10 bases remaining between them. The length of the CDR3 is 15 residues. For the CDR3, the DNA is TGTGCCAGCAGTTACTCTGGGGCGCAGAATCAGCCCCAGCATTTT. Protein: CASSYSGAQNQPQHF.

The genes are TRBV5-1 and TRBJ1-2; D is undetermined. Per the germline V gene, CDR1 is SGHRS and CDR2 is YFSETQ. The CDR3 length is 16 residues. V was shortened by 4 bases and J by 4 bases, with 20 bases between the two germline ends. CDR3 in amino acids: CASSVTPDGIPYGYTF. CDR3 in DNA: TGCGCCAGCAGCGTGACTCCGGACGGAATCCCCTATGGCTACACCTTC.

V is TRBV28 and J is TRBJ1-1; D is unresolved. The ends were cut back, 3 bases at V and 1 base at J, with 15 bases in the middle. This CDR3 has 16 residues. Germline V gene sequence: CDR1 MDHEN, CDR2 SYDVKM. The DNA of the CDR3 is TGTGCCAGCAGTTTCTTTCTGTCGGAGGGGAACACTGAAGCTTTCTTT. Amino acids: CASSFFLSEGNTEAFF. Looking up the rest from reference TRBV28 and TRBJ1-1 gives the full variable domain: DVKVTQSSRYLVKRTGEKVFLECVQDMDHENMFWYRQDPGLGLRLIYFSYDVKMKEKGDIPEGYSVSREKKERFSLILESASTNQTSMYLCASSFFLSEGNTEAFFGQGTRLTVV.

This clonotype was observed many times. V gene TRBV20-1 combines with J gene TRBJ2-5; perhaps TRBD1 as D (6 bases). CDR3 length equals 13 residues. From germline, CDR1 is DFQATT and CDR2 SNEGSKA (reference sequence). V was pared by 1 base and J by 9 bases, with 15 bases between. The CDR3 here is CSARASQGSAQYF. CDR3 DNA sequence: TGCAGTGCTAGAGCTTCACAGGGTAGTGCCCAGTACTTC.

The rearrangement links TRBV28 to TRBJ2-7, with D possibly matching TRBD2 (6 bases). Germline V gene sequence: CDR1 MDHEN, CDR2 SYDVKM. This CDR3 is 14 amino acids long. Trimming took off 1 base at V and 9 bases at J, with 16 bases between the two ends. Written as DNA, the CDR3 is TGTGCCAGCAGTTTATCACTCCCCGGGGGTAGGCAGTACGTC. Its translation: CASSLSLPGGRQYV.

This clonotype was seen only a few times. The genes are TRBV28 and TRBJ1-3; D is ambiguous. V was shortened by 3 bases and J by 0 bases, with 15 bases between the two germline ends. The CDR3 length is 17 residues. CDR1 and CDR2 from the germline V gene are MDHEN and SYDVKM. CDR3 in DNA: TGTGCCAGCAGTTTGATTGGGAGGGCCCGCTCTGGAAACACCATATATTTT. Its protein is CASSLIGRARSGNTIYF.

This clonotype was counted many times. The chain recombines TRBV4-3 with TRBJ2-3; D not certain. V was trimmed by 1 base and J by 4 bases, leaving 6 bases between them. The CDR3 runs 13 residues. The germline gives CDR1 LGHNA, CDR2 YSLEER. The CDR3 is CASSQGMADTQYF. CDR3 in DNA: TGCGCCAGCAGCCAAGGGATGGCAGATACGCAGTATTTT.

The CDR3: CASSLASGNQPQHF. The CDR3 bases are TGTGCCAGCAGCTTAGCCTCAGGGAATCAGCCCCAGCATTTT. The chain uses TRBV7-9 and TRBJ1-5; the D gene is possibly TRBD1 (5 bases). Looked up from germline, CDR1 is SEHNR and CDR2 is FQNEAQ (reference sequence). Between the trimmed V and J ends, which lost 0 bases and 4 bases, there was a span of 7 bases. The CDR3 has 14 amino acids. Based on the CDR3 plus reference TRBV7-9 and TRBJ1-5, the full variable domain is DTGVSQNPRHKITKRGQNVTFRCDPISEHNRLYWYRQTLGQGPEFLTYFQNEAQLEKSRLLSDRFSAERPKGSFSTLEIQRTEQGDSAMYLCASSLASGNQPQHFGDGTRLSIL.

This clonotype was recorded at least ten times. This chain joins TRBV7-9 and TRBJ2-3; D call uncertain. V lost 6 bases and J 3 bases, leaving 7 bases between the germline ends. Per the germline V gene, CDR1 is SEHNR and CDR2 is FQNEAQ (reference sequence). The CDR3 length is 12 residues. The DNA of the CDR3 is TGTGCCAGCAGGCCACAAACAGATACGCAGTATTTT. It is translated as CASRPQTDTQYF.

This clonotype has a handful of counts. In nucleotides, the CDR3 is TGTGCCAGCAGCGCAGACAGGGCGACTGAAGCTTTCTTT. Translation: CASSADRATEAFF. The chain couples TRBV6-2 or TRBV6-3 to TRBJ1-1; TRBD1 matches at 7 bases. The CDR3 is 13 residues long. The V gene's germline CDR1 is MNHEY and CDR2 SVGEGT. Losses at the gene ends were 6 bases for V and 5 bases for J; bases not matched to a gene: 6.

The CDR3 DNA reads TGTGCCAGCAGCAAACAGGGGGCTTTGGATCAGCCCCAGCATTTT. Translation gives CASSKQGALDQPQHF. This sequence joins TRBV7-2 and TRBJ1-5; TRBD1 agrees at 9 bases. The junction had 7 bases not matched to a gene; V was cut back by 5 bases and J by 5 bases. The CDR3 length is 15 residues. The germline V gene encodes CDR1 SGHTA and CDR2 FQGNSA.

V and J are TRBV2 and TRBJ1-2, with 10 bases that match TRBD1. V trimming: 7 bases; J trimming: 7 bases; junction bases outside the gene matches: 15. This CDR3 spans 16 amino acids. Germline V gene data show CDR1 as SNHLY and CDR2 as FYNNEI. The CDR3 sequence is CASTGQGGPFLGGYTF. CDR3 in DNA: TGTGCCAGCACCGGACAGGGGGGACCTTTTCTTGGTGGCTACACCTTC.

The V gene is TRBV7-2, the J gene TRBJ1-1; no definite D call. Germline V lookup: CDR1 SGHTA, CDR2 FQGNSA. V was pared by 2 bases and J by 3 bases, with 7 bases between. The CDR3 length is 13 residues. CDR3 coding DNA: TGTGCCAGCAGCTTAAAAAGGGACACTGAAGCTTTCTTT. This codes for CASSLKRDTEAFF.

This clonotype came up a few times. This rearrangement joins TRBV6-5 to TRBJ1-1, with D uncertain. Looked up from germline, CDR1 is MNHEY and CDR2 is SVGAGI. The CDR3 sequence is 15 residues long. Trimming took off 0 bases at V and 4 bases at J, with 12 bases between the two ends. The CDR3 loop is CASSYSFGLSTEAFF. CDR3 bases: TGTGCCAGCAGTTACTCATTCGGGTTGAGCACTGAAGCTTTCTTT.

This clonotype occurred a few times. The V gene is TRBV11-2, the J gene TRBJ2-4; weak D call: TRBD2 (5 bases). Trimming shortened V by 4 bases and J by 1 base, and 5 bases separated the two germline ends. Germline V CDR1 and CDR2: SGHAT, FQNNGV. This CDR3 is 13 amino acids long. CDR3 DNA sequence: TGTGCCAGCAGCTCGGGGGCCAAAAACATTCAGTACTTC. This sequence encodes CASSSGAKNIQYF.

This clonotype was detected ten times or more. This chain uses TRBV20-1 with TRBJ2-5; tentatively, D is TRBD1 (6 bases). V dropped 2 bases and J dropped 8 bases, with 12 bases sitting between them. CDR3 length: 12 amino acids. The V gene's germline CDR1 is DFQATT and CDR2 SNEGSKA (reference sequence). CDR3 DNA sequence: TGCAGTGCTAGAAGGACAGAAGGAACCCAGTACTTC. Translating gives CSARRTEGTQYF.

V and J are TRBV5-1 and TRBJ2-1; a weak D match, TRBD1 (6 bases). The V end was cut by 3 bases, the J end by 0 bases, with 13 bases between. The length of the CDR3 is 16 residues. CDR1 is SGHRS and CDR2 is YFSETQ in the germline V gene. CDR3 residues: CASSWTVFSSYNEQFF. As DNA, the CDR3 is TGCGCCAGCAGCTGGACAGTGTTCAGCTCCTACAATGAGCAGTTCTTC. Complete variable domain (other parts from reference TRBV5-1 and TRBJ2-1): KAGVTQTPRYLIKTRGQQVTLSCSPISGHRSVSWYQQTPGQGLQFLFEYFSETQRNKGNFPGRFSGRQFSNSRSEMNVSTLELGDSALYLCASSWTVFSSYNEQFFGPGTRLTVL.

This clonotype was seen only a few times. This chain uses TRBV7-9 with TRBJ1-1, with D hard to call. CDR1 is SEHNR, CDR2 FQNEAQ, per germline (reference sequence). The CDR3 extends over 15 amino acids. V shed 3 bases and J shed 0 bases, with 11 bases lying between them. This chain's CDR3 is CASSFKRMMNTEAFF. The DNA of the CDR3 is TGTGCCAGCAGCTTTAAACGGATGATGAACACTGAAGCTTTCTTT.

The V and J genes are TRBV12-3 or TRBV12-4 and TRBJ1-6; D may be TRBD1 (5 bases). The CDR3 runs to 17 residues. The germline V and J ends were trimmed by 5 bases and 9 bases, with 23 bases remaining between them. The CDR3 spells CASSLGTAVGGGSPLHF. In nucleotides, the CDR3 is TGTGCCAGCAGTCTTGGGACTGCCGTCGGCGGGGGTTCACCCCTCCACTTT.

The sample holds many counts of this clonotype. The J gene is TRBJ2-1, the V gene TRBV6-5, with 9 bases identical to TRBD2. Germline V gene lookup returns CDR1 MNHEY and CDR2 SVGAGI. CDR3 length: 14 amino acids. J lost 5 bases, V lost 4 bases, and 3 bases had no gene match. The CDR3 sequence is CASSFAGGNNEQFF. The CDR3 DNA follows: TGTGCCAGCAGTTTTGCGGGGGGGAACAATGAGCAGTTCTTC.

This clonotype has at least ten counts. The J gene is TRBJ1-5, the V gene TRBV2; no clear D gene. CDR1 is SNHLY, CDR2 FYNNEI, per germline. The CDR3 runs to 13 residues. V was shortened by 5 bases and J by 6 bases, with 11 bases between the two germline ends. CDR3 amino acids: CASSPLERQPQHF. The CDR3 region has the DNA TGTGCCAGCAGTCCCCTTGAGCGTCAGCCCCAGCATTTT. The full variable domain, with the rest looked up from reference TRBV2 and TRBJ1-5, is EPEVTQTPSHQVTQMGQEVILRCVPISNHLYFYWYRQILGQKVEFLVSFYNNEISEKSEIFDDQFSVERPDGSNFTLKIRSTKLEDSAMYFCASSPLERQPQHFGDGTRLSIL.

This clonotype has ten or more counts. V is TRBV4-1 and J is TRBJ1-3, with D perhaps TRBD1 (6 bases). The germline V and J ends were trimmed by 4 bases and 1 base, with 8 bases remaining between them. This CDR3 contains 14 residues. Germline CDR1 and CDR2: MGHRA and YSYEKL. The CDR3 spells CASSLGGSGNTIYF. CDR3 nucleotides: TGCGCCAGCAGCCTAGGGGGTTCTGGAAACACCATATATTTT.

CDR3 bases: TGTGCCAGCAGCGTAGCCACCTTCGGACTAGCCGGGGAGCTGTTTTTT. Amino acid sequence: CASSVATFGLAGELFF. The chain employs TRBV9 and TRBJ2-2, with 7 bases lining up with TRBD2. V lost 0 bases to trimming and J lost 6 bases; unmatched junction nucleotides: 8. The CDR3 is 16 residues long. The V gene's germline CDR1 is SGDLS and CDR2 YYNGEE.

In this sample, this clonotype turned up a few times. V is TRBV5-1 and J is TRBJ2-3, with D perhaps matching TRBD1 (5 bases). The germline V gene has CDR1 SGHRS and CDR2 YFSETQ. This CDR3 is 13 amino acids long. With 0 bases removed from V and 6 bases from J, the gap between germline ends came to 8 bases. This chain's CDR3 is CASSLAGRDTQYF. In DNA, the CDR3 is TGCGCCAGCAGCTTGGCAGGGCGGGATACGCAGTATTTT. Looking up the rest from reference TRBV5-1 and TRBJ2-3 gives the full variable domain: KAGVTQTPRYLIKTRGQQVTLSCSPISGHRSVSWYQQTPGQGLQFLFEYFSETQRNKGNFPGRFSGRQFSNSRSEMNVSTLELGDSALYLCASSLAGRDTQYFGPGTRLTVL.